This entry lists 15 T cell receptor beta chains sequenced from one sample in a study of beta chain features in type 1 diabetes. Sequencing targeted expressed TCRB transcripts, as all isolated RNA had been reverse transcribed. The data were produced by immunoSEQ multiplex PCR, yet TCRdb's version contains in-frame clones alone and is incomplete. This table has around 300,000 clones, approximately 8% appearing once. Material: central memory CD4+ T cells from blood. These receptors were taken from a woman between 18 and 29 years old in good health.

In the case of this clone: At the DNA level, this CDR3 is encoded by other sequences in the same sample as well. The chain couples TRBV28 to TRBJ1-3, with a weak D call TRBD1 (6 bases). With 5 bases removed from V and 11 bases from J, the gap between germline ends came to 19 bases. The CDR3 is 14 residues long. Per germline, CDR1 MDHEN and CDR2 SYDVKM. The CDR3 nucleotides are TGTGCCAGCAGTCCTACAGACAGGCGGAGTTCCATATATTTT. As protein: CASSPTDRRSSIYF.

This chain links TRBV2 with TRBJ2-7; 9 positions match TRBD1. In germline, CDR1 is SNHLY, CDR2 FYNNEI. The CDR3 covers 11 residues. J gave up 5 bases and V 9 bases, and 2 bases lay outside the gene matches. The CDR3, as DNA: TGTGCCAGTAGACAGGGGGACGAGCAGTACGTC. Translating gives CASRQGDEQYV.

This clone occurred a few times. The V gene is TRBV29-1, the J gene TRBJ1-4; 7 bases are a match to TRBD1. The germline V gene has CDR1 SQVTM and CDR2 ANQGSEA. J was trimmed by 7 bases and V by 6 bases; bases with no gene match: 8. CDR3 length: 13 residues. Here the CDR3 DNA reads TGCAGCGTCGCCTCCGGGACAGTTGAAAAACTGTTTTTT. It encodes CSVASGTVEKLFF.

J is TRBJ2-7 and V is TRBV28, with a possible D match to TRBD1 (6 bases). Germline V gives CDR1 MDHEN, CDR2 SYDVKM. Trimming removed 6 bases at V and 1 base at J, with 16 bases between. The CDR3 has 15 residues. In DNA form, the CDR3 reads TGTGCCAGCAGGGGAGACAGGCGGACTTCCTACGAGCAGTACGTC. This translates into CASRGDRRTSYEQYV.

The V gene is TRBV7-9, the J gene TRBJ2-1, with D possibly matching TRBD2 (6 bases). CDR1 and CDR2 from the germline V gene are SEHNR and FQNEAQ (reference sequence). V lost 5 bases and J 5 bases, leaving 16 bases between the germline ends. The CDR3 sequence is 15 residues long. The CDR3 DNA reads TGTGCCAGCAGCCCTCGGGTCGCGGGGAACAATGAGCAGTTCTTC. This translates into CASSPRVAGNNEQFF.

The sample holds a few counts of this clone. The rearrangement uses TRBV21-1 and TRBJ1-2; the D segment call TRBD1 is taken from the table without a DNA check. TRBV21-1 is an annotated pseudogene. The CDR3 covers 14 residues. CDR3 nucleotides: TGTGCCAGCAGCAAACTCGGGACAGTTTATGGCTACACCTTC. Translated, it gives CASSKLGTVYGYTF.

This clone has a handful of counts. This chain joins TRBV30 and TRBJ1-5, with D possibly TRBD1 on 5 matching bases. V lost 0 bases to trimming and J lost 2 bases, with 20 bases between them. The germline gives CDR1 GTSNPN, CDR2 SVGIG (reference sequence). There are 18 residues in the CDR3. CDR3 coding DNA: TGTGCCTGGAGTGTCCCTAGGCGAAGGCAGGGAGGCAATCAGCCCCAGCATTTT. Encoded protein: CAWSVPRRRQGGNQPQHF.

This clone has more than one count but fewer than ten. For the CDR3, the DNA is TGTGCCAGCAGCGTAACTTCTTCACCCCTCCACTTT. It specifies CASSVTSSPLHF. V and J are TRBV9 and TRBJ1-6; D is ambiguous. The CDR3 consists of 12 residues. Germline lookup yields CDR1 SGDLS and CDR2 YYNGEE. Trimming pared 1 base from V and 9 bases from J, leaving 5 bases between.

A word on this clone: Other nucleotide sequences in the sample specify the same CDR3. The J gene is TRBJ2-3, the V gene TRBV6-5; D assignment may be TRBD1 or TRBD2 (6 bases each). Germline V CDR1 and CDR2: MNHEY, SVGAGI. V lost 5 bases, J lost 3 bases, and 12 bases lay in between. CDR3 length equals 14 residues. CDR3 nucleotides: TGTGCCAGCAGTCTCGGGGGCGGAACAGATACGCAGTATTTT. As protein: CASSLGGGTDTQYF.

In DNA form, the CDR3 reads TGTGCCAGCAGCCTAAAACCAAGCGGGACCGGGGAGCTGTTTTTT. Its protein product is CASSLKPSGTGELFF. This chain uses TRBV7-2 with TRBJ2-2; possible D gene TRBD2, 6 bases. This CDR3 comprises 15 residues. CDR1 and CDR2 from the germline V gene are SGHTA and FQGNSA. V lost 5 bases to trimming and J lost 5 bases, with 15 bases between them.

The genes are TRBV7-9 and TRBJ1-1, with 7 nucleotides matching TRBD1. CDR1 and CDR2 (germline): SEHNR, FQNEAQ (reference sequence). V lost 4 bases, J lost 3 bases, and 2 bases stayed unmatched. The CDR3 covers 13 residues. The CDR3: CASSSQGDTEAFF. CDR3 DNA sequence: TGTGCCAGCAGCTCTCAGGGGGACACTGAAGCTTTCTTT.

This chain links TRBV5-1 with TRBJ2-3; unclear D gene. The CDR3 spans 14 residues. From germline, CDR1 is SGHRS and CDR2 YFSETQ. V lost 0 bases to trimming and J lost 4 bases, with 9 bases between them. CDR3 in DNA: TGCGCCAGCAGCTTGGGGTCTCAGGCAGATACGCAGTATTTT. This gives the protein CASSLGSQADTQYF.

The chain links TRBV11-3 to TRBJ1-5; D gene ambiguous. V lost 5 bases and J lost 1, with 12 bases in between. Germline CDR1 and CDR2: SGHNT and YENEEA. The CDR3 has 15 residues. The CDR3 nucleotides read TGTGCCAGCAGCGTGGTAGCCCAGAGCAATCAGCCCCAGCATTTT. It is translated as CASSVVAQSNQPQHF.

This clone has a count of ten or more. This chain uses TRBV25-1 with TRBJ2-6; D may match TRBD1 or TRBD2 (5 bases each). The germline V gene encodes CDR1 MGHDK and CDR2 SYGVNS. The CDR3 runs 14 residues. The V end was cut by 2 bases, the J end by 9 bases, with 11 bases between. CDR3 sequence: CASSEGTGYNVLTF. Here the CDR3 DNA reads TGTGCCAGCAGTGAAGGGACGGGATACAACGTCCTGACTTTC.

This clone was seen more than once but under ten times. This sequence joins TRBV6-1 and TRBJ1-4; D remains ambiguous. The CDR3 contains 15 residues. Trimming pared 2 bases from V and 6 bases from J, leaving 13 bases between. Germline CDR1 and CDR2: MNHNS and SASEGT. CDR3 loop: CASSETYIGDEKLFF. In DNA, the CDR3 is TGTGCCAGCAGTGAAACTTACATCGGTGATGAAAAACTGTTTTTT.